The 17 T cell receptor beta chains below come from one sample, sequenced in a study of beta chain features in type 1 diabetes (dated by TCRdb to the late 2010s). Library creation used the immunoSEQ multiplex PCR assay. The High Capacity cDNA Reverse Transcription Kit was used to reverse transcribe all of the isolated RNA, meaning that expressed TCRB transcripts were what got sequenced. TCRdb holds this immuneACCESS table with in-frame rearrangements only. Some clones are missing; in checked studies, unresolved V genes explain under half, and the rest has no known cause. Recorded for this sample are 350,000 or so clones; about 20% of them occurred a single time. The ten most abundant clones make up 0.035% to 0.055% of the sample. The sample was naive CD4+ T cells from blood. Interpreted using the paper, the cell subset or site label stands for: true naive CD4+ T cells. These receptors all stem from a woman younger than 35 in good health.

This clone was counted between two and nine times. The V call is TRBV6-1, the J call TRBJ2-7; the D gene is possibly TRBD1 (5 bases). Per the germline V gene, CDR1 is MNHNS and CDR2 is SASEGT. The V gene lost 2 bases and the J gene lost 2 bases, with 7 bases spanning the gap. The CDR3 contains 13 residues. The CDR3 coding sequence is TGTGCCAGCAGTGAAAAGGGGACCTACGAGCAGTACTTC. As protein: CASSEKGTYEQYF.

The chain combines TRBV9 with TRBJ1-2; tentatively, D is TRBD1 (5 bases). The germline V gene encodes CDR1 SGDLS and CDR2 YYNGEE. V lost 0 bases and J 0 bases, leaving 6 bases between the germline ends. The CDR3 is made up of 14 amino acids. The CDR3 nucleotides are TGTGCCAGCAGCGTAGAGGGGTCTAACTATGGCTACACCTTC. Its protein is CASSVEGSNYGYTF.

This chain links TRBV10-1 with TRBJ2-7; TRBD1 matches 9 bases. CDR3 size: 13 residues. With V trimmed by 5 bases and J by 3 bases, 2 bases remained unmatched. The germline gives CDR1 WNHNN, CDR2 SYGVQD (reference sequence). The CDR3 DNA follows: TGCGCCAGCAGTTCGGGACAGGGCTACGAGCAGTACTTC. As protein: CASSSGQGYEQYF.

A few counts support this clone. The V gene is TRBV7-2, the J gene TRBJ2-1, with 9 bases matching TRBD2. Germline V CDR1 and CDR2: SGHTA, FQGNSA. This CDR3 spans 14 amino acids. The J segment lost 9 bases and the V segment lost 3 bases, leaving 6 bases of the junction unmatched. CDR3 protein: CASSLGLAQSEQFF. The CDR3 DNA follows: TGTGCCAGCAGCTTGGGACTAGCTCAGAGTGAGCAGTTCTTC.

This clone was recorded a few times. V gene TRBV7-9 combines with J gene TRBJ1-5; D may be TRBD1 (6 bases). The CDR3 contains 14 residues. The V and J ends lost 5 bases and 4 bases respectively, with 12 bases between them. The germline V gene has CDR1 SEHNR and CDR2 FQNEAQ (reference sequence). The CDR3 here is CASSPGEWNQPQHF. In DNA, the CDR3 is TGTGCCAGCAGCCCAGGGGAGTGGAATCAGCCCCAGCATTTT.

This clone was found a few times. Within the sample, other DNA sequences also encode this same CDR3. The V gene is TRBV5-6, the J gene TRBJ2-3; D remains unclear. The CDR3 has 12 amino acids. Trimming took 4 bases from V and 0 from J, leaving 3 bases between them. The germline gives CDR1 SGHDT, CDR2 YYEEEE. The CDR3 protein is CASSPSTDTQYF. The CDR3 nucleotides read TGTGCCAGCAGCCCGAGCACAGATACGCAGTATTTT.

The CDR3 sequence is CAWSVGTGRYNEQFF. Here the CDR3 DNA reads TGTGCCTGGAGTGTGGGGACAGGGAGGTACAATGAGCAGTTCTTC. This rearrangement joins TRBV30 to TRBJ2-1, with 9 bases fitting TRBD1. Germline trimming cut 0 bases from V and 4 bases from J; bases unmatched to any gene: 4. CDR1 and CDR2 from the germline V gene are GTSNPN and SVGIG (reference sequence). The CDR3 runs to 15 residues.

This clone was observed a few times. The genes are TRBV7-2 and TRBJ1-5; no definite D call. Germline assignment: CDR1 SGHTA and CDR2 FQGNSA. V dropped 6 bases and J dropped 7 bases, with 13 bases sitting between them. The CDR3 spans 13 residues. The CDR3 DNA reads TGTGCCAGCAGTATGGACTTATCCCAGCCCCAGCATTTT. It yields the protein CASSMDLSQPQHF.

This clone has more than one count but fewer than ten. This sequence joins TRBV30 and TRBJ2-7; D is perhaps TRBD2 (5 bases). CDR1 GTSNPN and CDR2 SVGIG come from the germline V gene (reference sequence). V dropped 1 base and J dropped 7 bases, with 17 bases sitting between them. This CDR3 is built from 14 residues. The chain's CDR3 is CAWSGGGRRWEQYF. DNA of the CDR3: TGTGCCTGGAGTGGAGGTGGACGGAGGTGGGAGCAGTACTTC.

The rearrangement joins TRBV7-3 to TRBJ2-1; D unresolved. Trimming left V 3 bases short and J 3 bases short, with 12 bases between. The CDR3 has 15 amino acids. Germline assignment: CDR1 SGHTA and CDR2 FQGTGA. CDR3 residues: CASSFSVSNYNEQFF. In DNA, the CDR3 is TGTGCCAGCAGCTTTTCGGTATCGAACTACAATGAGCAGTTCTTC. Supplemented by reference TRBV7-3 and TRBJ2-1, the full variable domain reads GAGVSQTPSNKVTEKGKYVELRCDPISGHTALYWYRQSLGQGPEFLIYFQGTGAADDSGLPNDRFFAVRPEGSVSTLKIQRTERGDSAVYLCASSFSVSNYNEQFFGPGTRLTVL.

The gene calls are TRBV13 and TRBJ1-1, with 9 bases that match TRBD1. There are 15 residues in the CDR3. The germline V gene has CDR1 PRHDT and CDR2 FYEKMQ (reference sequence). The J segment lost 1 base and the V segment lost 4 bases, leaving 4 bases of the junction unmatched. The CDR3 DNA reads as TGTGCCAGCAGCTCGGACAGGGGACCGAACACTGAAGCTTTCTTT. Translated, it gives CASSSDRGPNTEAFF.

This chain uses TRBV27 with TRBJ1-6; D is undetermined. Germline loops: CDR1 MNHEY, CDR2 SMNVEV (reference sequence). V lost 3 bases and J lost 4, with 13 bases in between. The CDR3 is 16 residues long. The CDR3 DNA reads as TGTGCCAGCAGTTTCGGGTTGGGTTTTTATAATTCACCCCTCCACTTT. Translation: CASSFGLGFYNSPLHF.

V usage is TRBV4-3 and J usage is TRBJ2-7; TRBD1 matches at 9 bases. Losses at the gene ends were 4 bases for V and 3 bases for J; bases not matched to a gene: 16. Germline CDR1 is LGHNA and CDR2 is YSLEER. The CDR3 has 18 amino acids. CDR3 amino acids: CASSRSITGTGSLYEQYF. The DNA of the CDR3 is TGCGCCAGCAGCCGCTCTATTACCGGGACAGGGAGCCTCTACGAGCAGTACTTC.

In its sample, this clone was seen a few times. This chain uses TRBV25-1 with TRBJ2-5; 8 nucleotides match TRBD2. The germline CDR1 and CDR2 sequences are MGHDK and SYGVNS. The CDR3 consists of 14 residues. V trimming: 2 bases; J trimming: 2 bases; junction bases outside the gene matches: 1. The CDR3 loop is CASSEQRGQETQYF. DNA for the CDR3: TGTGCCAGCAGTGAACAGCGGGGGCAAGAGACCCAGTACTTC.

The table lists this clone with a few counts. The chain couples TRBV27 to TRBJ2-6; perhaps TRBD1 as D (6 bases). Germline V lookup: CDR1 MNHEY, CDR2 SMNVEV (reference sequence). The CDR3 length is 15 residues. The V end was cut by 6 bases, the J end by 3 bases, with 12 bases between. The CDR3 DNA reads TGTGCCAGCAGAGCCTACAGGGATGGGGCCAACGTCCTGACTTTC. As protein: CASRAYRDGANVLTF.

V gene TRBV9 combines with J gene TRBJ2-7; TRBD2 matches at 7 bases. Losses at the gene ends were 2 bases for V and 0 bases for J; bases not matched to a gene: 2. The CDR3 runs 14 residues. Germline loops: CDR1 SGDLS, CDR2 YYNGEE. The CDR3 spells CASSVTSDSYEQYF. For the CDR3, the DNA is TGTGCCAGCAGCGTTACTAGCGACTCCTACGAGCAGTACTTC.

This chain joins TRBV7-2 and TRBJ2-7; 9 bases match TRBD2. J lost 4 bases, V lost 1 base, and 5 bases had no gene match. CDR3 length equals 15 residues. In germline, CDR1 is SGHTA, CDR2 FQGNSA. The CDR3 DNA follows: TGTGCCAGCAGCTTAGGTCCTAGCGGGGAATACGAGCAGTACTTC. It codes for CASSLGPSGEYEQYF.